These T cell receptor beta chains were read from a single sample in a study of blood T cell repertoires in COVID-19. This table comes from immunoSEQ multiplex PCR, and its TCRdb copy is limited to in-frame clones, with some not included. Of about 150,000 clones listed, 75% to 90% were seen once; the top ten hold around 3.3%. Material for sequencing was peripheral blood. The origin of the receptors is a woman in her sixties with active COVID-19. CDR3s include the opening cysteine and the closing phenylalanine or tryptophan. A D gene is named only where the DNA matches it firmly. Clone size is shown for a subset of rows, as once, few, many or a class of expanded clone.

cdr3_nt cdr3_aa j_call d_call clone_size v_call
TGCGCCAGCAGCCAAGATTCATGGGCGACAGACGGATACTCTGGAAACACCATATATTTT CASSQDSWATDGYSGNTIYF TRBJ1-3 . . TRBV4-3
TGTGCCACCAGTGACACAGGGGCGGGGGAAAAACTGTTTTTT CATSDTGAGEKLFF TRBJ1-4 TRBD1 . TRBV24-1
TGTGCCAGCAGGACTCACAGGGGGACCAAAAACATTCAGTACTTC CASRTHRGTKNIQYF TRBJ2-4 TRBD1 . TRBV2
TGTGCCAGCAGCCCCCGGTCAGGGGGCAAGAACTACGAGCAGTACTTC CASSPRSGGKNYEQYF TRBJ2-7 TRBD1 . TRBV7-9
TGTGCCAGCAGCACCGGGACTAGCGGGAGAAGCCCCTACTACAATGAGCAGTTCTTC CASSTGTSGRSPYYNEQFF TRBJ2-1 TRBD2 . TRBV6-2/TRBV6-3
TGTGCCAGCAGGGGACTGAACTACAATGAGCAGTTCTTC CASRGLNYNEQFF TRBJ2-1 . . TRBV11-2
TGTGCCAGCAGTGACGTTGACAGGGGGCCCGACGAGCAGTACTTC CASSDVDRGPDEQYF TRBJ2-7 TRBD1 . TRBV28
TGTGCCAGCAGCTTGGGGGTGGGGACTAGCGGGAAAGATGAGCAGTTCTTC CASSLGVGTSGKDEQFF TRBJ2-1 TRBD2 . TRBV5-4
TGTGCCAGCTCAAGGGACAGTACCGGGGAGCTGTTTTTT CASSRDSTGELFF TRBJ2-2 TRBD1 . TRBV18
TGCAGCACCAACAGGGCCCTTCAGGATACGCAGTATTTT CSTNRALQDTQYF TRBJ2-3 . . TRBV29-1
TGTGCCAGCAGTCCAACTAGCTTCTACGAGCAGTACTTC CASSPTSFYEQYF TRBJ2-7 . . TRBV2
TGTGCCAGCAGCTCCACACCTCTAGCGTATTCCACAGATACGCAGTATTTT CASSSTPLAYSTDTQYF TRBJ2-3 . . TRBV28
TGTGCCAGCAGCACAGGGGGAACTAATGAAAAACTGTTTTTT CASSTGGTNEKLFF TRBJ1-4 TRBD1 . TRBV7-2
TGTGCGGGGGCCGGGACGGCGGCCTCCGTCAACTATGGCTACACCTTC CAGAGTAASVNYGYTF TRBJ1-2 . . TRBV28
TGCGCCAGCAGCCATGGTCCCCAAGTACGGGACACTGAAGCTTTCTTT CASSHGPQVRDTEAFF TRBJ1-1 . few TRBV4-3
TGTGCCAGCAGCTTTCGGGGAGGCCTCACCGGGGAGCTGTTTTTT CASSFRGGLTGELFF TRBJ2-2 . . TRBV3-1/TRBV3-2
TGCGCCAGCAGCCAAGACCCACAGGGTTACAATGAGCAGTTCTTC CASSQDPQGYNEQFF TRBJ2-1 . . TRBV4-1
TGTGCCACCAGTGGTAGGACACCCAGCAATCAGCCCCAGCATTTT CATSGRTPSNQPQHF TRBJ1-5 . . TRBV24-1
TGTGCCAGTAGTCCCCAGGCAACTAATGAAAAACTGTTTTTT CASSPQATNEKLFF TRBJ1-4 . . TRBV19
TGTGCCAGCTCACCAGGAGGAAACGGGGAGCTGTTTTTT CASSPGGNGELFF TRBJ2-2 . . TRBV18
TGTGCCAGCAGTCCCCTCGAAGGGGGCCTATCCTACGAGCAGTACTTC CASSPLEGGLSYEQYF TRBJ2-7 TRBD1 once TRBV27
TGTGCCAGCAGCGCACAACAGGGGTACGAGCAGTACTTC CASSAQQGYEQYF TRBJ2-7 TRBD1 few TRBV7-6
TGTGCCAACGGACTATCTATTAACTCCTACGAGCAGTACTTC CANGLSINSYEQYF TRBJ2-7 . . TRBV5-8
TGCGCCAGCAGCCAACTCCCGGGAGGGTTAGACGAGCAGTACTTC CASSQLPGGLDEQYF TRBJ2-7 TRBD2 . TRBV4-1
TGTGCCAGCAGCCAAGATCTGAACGGGGGAAACACCATATATTTT CASSQDLNGGNTIYF TRBJ1-3 . . TRBV4-2
TGTGCCAGCAGTTTATCTCCTAGCGGCGCCTACGAGCAGTACTTC CASSLSPSGAYEQYF TRBJ2-7 TRBD2 . TRBV28
TGCAGTGCTAGTCTTGGTGGCGGGATAGACAATGAGCAGTTCTTC CSASLGGGIDNEQFF TRBJ2-1 . once TRBV20-1
TGTGCCAGCAGTCCCTTCTCAGCGGGAGGGTTGCACGAGCAGTACTTC CASSPFSAGGLHEQYF TRBJ2-7 TRBD2 . TRBV5-5
TGCGCCAGCAGCCAAGATCTGTCTTACACCGGGGAGCTGTTTTTT CASSQDLSYTGELFF TRBJ2-2 . . TRBV4-3
TGTGCCAGCAGCTCAAGCCCTAGCGAGTACAATGAGCAGTTCTTC CASSSSPSEYNEQFF TRBJ2-1 . . TRBV7-7
TGCGCCAGCAGCTCCCGGGGGGGAAGCCAAGAGACCCAGTACTTC CASSSRGGSQETQYF TRBJ2-5 TRBD2 once TRBV5-1
TGTGCCAGCAGTCGGGACAGCGGTATGTACTATGGCTACACCTTC CASSRDSGMYYGYTF TRBJ1-2 TRBD1 . TRBV6-2/TRBV6-3